These 24 T cell receptor beta chains originate from one sample sequenced in a study of T cell clonotyping in hematopoietic cell transplantation. Time point indicated: recipient sample about 28 days before transplant, after cytoreduction. Some clones are missing from TCRdb's copy, which holds only in-frame ones; the method was immunoSEQ multiplex PCR. The sample shows about 43,000 clones, approximately 81% of them seen only once. This specimen was peripheral blood mononuclear cells, taken before stem cell transplant. The receptors were sampled from a man aged 55 to 70 with acute myeloid leukemia. Some clones in this sample may be carry-over from other donors' samples.

J is TRBJ2-2 and V is TRBV9; 9 positions match TRBD2. J gave up 7 bases and V 4 bases, and 11 bases lay outside the gene matches. The CDR3 runs to 16 residues. Germline CDR1 reads SGDLS; CDR2 reads YYNGEE. CDR3 sequence reads: CASSLPVAGVNGELFF. DNA of the CDR3: TGTGCCAGCAGCCTACCCGTAGCGGGGGTTAACGGGGAGCTGTTTTTT.

This rearrangement joins TRBV4-1 to TRBJ1-1, with unresolved D. Trimming cost V 3 bases and J 1 base, with 6 bases left between them. The CDR3 is made up of 13 amino acids. Germline V gene lookup returns CDR1 MGHRA and CDR2 YSYEKL. This CDR3 is CASSHPKNTEAFF. In DNA, the CDR3 is TGCGCCAGCAGCCATCCCAAGAACACTGAAGCTTTCTTT.

This chain uses TRBV28 with TRBJ1-4; D gene unclear. Germline assignment: CDR1 MDHEN and CDR2 SYDVKM. This CDR3 has 10 amino acids. The V end lost 8 bases, the J end lost 7 bases, and 5 bases lay between the germline ends. CDR3 residues: CASLGEKLFF. The CDR3, as DNA: TGTGCCAGCCTGGGTGAAAAACTGTTTTTT.

Notes on this clone: At one of its ends the junction is not consistent with the germline gene, which may arise from a read error. The V gene is TRBV7-7, the J gene TRBJ1-4; 9 nucleotides line up with TRBD1. Germline V lookup: CDR1 SSHAT, CDR2 FNYEAQ (reference sequence). The CDR3 consists of 16 residues. The CDR3 spells CASSSPQPTGGEKLFF. The CDR3 nucleotides are TGTGCTAGCAGCTCGCCTCAACCGACAGGGGGGGAAAAACTGTTTTTT. Looking up the rest from reference TRBV7-7 and TRBJ1-4 gives the full variable domain: GAGVSQSPRYKVTKRGQDVTLRCDPISSHATLYWYQQALGQGPEFLTYFNYEAQPDKSGLPSDRFSAERPEGSISTLTIQRTEQRDSAMYRCASSSPQPTGGEKLFFGSGTQLSVL.

The chain combines TRBV6-5 with TRBJ1-1; D might be TRBD1 (6 bases). Trimming stripped 4 bases from V and 7 bases from J, with 13 bases between. The CDR3 is 13 amino acids. Germline loops: CDR1 MNHEY, CDR2 SVGAGI. CDR3 amino acids: CASSLDRYNEAFF. In DNA, the CDR3 is TGTGCCAGCAGTTTGGACAGATATAATGAAGCTTTCTTT.

V gene TRBV5-4 combines with J gene TRBJ2-2, with D tentatively TRBD1 or TRBD2 (5 bases each). The CDR3 loop spans 17 amino acids. Trimming took off 1 base at V and 2 bases at J, with 15 bases between the two ends. In germline, CDR1 is SGHNT, CDR2 YYREEE (reference sequence). The CDR3 sequence is CASSLNPGRGNTGELFF. For the CDR3, the DNA is TGTGCCAGCAGCTTGAACCCGGGACGGGGCAACACCGGGGAGCTGTTTTTT.

The V and J genes are TRBV28 and TRBJ2-1; D is ambiguous. The CDR3 sequence is 16 residues long. V lost 3 bases, J lost 2 bases, and 14 bases lay in between. CDR1 and CDR2 from the germline V gene are MDHEN and SYDVKM. The CDR3 bases are TGTGCCAGCAGTTTGAATAGGGCGACGGCCTACAATGAGCAGTTCTTC. This gives the protein CASSLNRATAYNEQFF. The variable domain in full, completed from reference TRBV28 and TRBJ2-1, reads DVKVTQSSRYLVKRTGEKVFLECVQDMDHENMFWYRQDPGLGLRLIYFSYDVKMKEKGDIPEGYSVSREKKERFSLILESASTNQTSMYLCASSLNRATAYNEQFFGPGTRLTVL.

The J gene is TRBJ1-1, the V gene TRBV7-2, with 7 bases fitting TRBD1. This CDR3 has 15 amino acids. From germline, CDR1 is SGHTA and CDR2 FQGNSA. The V gene end was trimmed by 5 bases and the J gene end by 3 bases; junction bases not matched to a gene: 9. The CDR3 here is CASSLEGAPDTEAFF. In nucleotides, the CDR3 is TGTGCCAGCAGCCTCGAGGGGGCGCCGGACACTGAAGCTTTCTTT.

The V gene is TRBV5-1, the J gene TRBJ2-5; TRBD1 is a possible D gene (7 bases). The CDR3 is 16 amino acids. The V end lost 0 bases, the J end lost 2 bases, and 14 bases lay between the germline ends. The germline V gene encodes CDR1 SGHRS and CDR2 YFSETQ. CDR3 DNA: TGCGCCAGCAGCTTGGGGGCAGGGGGGCGGCAAGAGACCCAGTACTTC. Amino acid sequence: CASSLGAGGRQETQYF. Full variable domain (outside the CDR3, taken from reference TRBV5-1 and TRBJ2-5): KAGVTQTPRYLIKTRGQQVTLSCSPISGHRSVSWYQQTPGQGLQFLFEYFSETQRNKGNFPGRFSGRQFSNSRSEMNVSTLELGDSALYLCASSLGAGGRQETQYFGPGTRLLVL.

This clone is labeled medium-sized (0.01 to 0.1%). The chain combines TRBV4-2 with TRBJ2-2; TRBD1 matches at 8 bases. There are 14 residues in the CDR3. Trimming took 6 bases from V and 8 from J; bases not matched to a gene: 8. Germline values: CDR1 LGHNA, CDR2 YNFKEQ. The CDR3 loop reads CASSYGQGTGELFF. For the CDR3, the DNA is TGTGCCAGCAGTTACGGACAGGGCACTGGGGAGCTGTTTTTT.

The rearrangement uses TRBV28 and TRBJ1-2, with a possible D match to TRBD1 (6 bases). The CDR3 runs to 14 residues. CDR1 and CDR2 from the germline V gene are MDHEN and SYDVKM. V was shortened by 10 bases and J by 0 bases, with 15 bases between the two germline ends. As DNA, the CDR3 is TGTGCCACCGTGACCGGGACAACTAACTATGGCTACACCTTC. It encodes CATVTGTTNYGYTF.

The gene calls are TRBV2 and TRBJ1-2, with 8 bases that match TRBD1. Losses at the gene ends were 6 bases for V and 8 bases for J; bases not matched to a gene: 11. The CDR3 is made up of 14 amino acids. Per the germline V gene, CDR1 is SNHLY and CDR2 is FYNNEI. Written as DNA, the CDR3 is TGTGCCAGCAGCCGGGACAGGACTTCGGGGGGCTACACCTTC. Protein sequence: CASSRDRTSGGYTF.

This clone has just a few counts. V and J are TRBV7-8 and TRBJ1-6; D is perhaps TRBD1 (6 bases). Trimming pared 4 bases from V and 7 bases from J, leaving 23 bases between. Germline V gene data show CDR1 as SGHVS and CDR2 as FQNEAQ. This CDR3 is built from 18 residues. The CDR3 nucleotides read TGTGCCAGCAGCTCAGTTGGGGGGGGGCTTTCGTTAAATTCACCCCTCCACTTT. Translated: CASSSVGGGLSLNSPLHF.

V and J are TRBV2 and TRBJ1-5; no firm D call. V was trimmed by 6 bases and J by 0 bases, leaving 9 bases between them. This CDR3 spans 14 amino acids. CDR1 SNHLY and CDR2 FYNNEI come from the germline V gene. CDR3 bases: TGTGCCAGCAGCTACTCCCGTAGCAATCAGCCCCAGCATTTT. Residues: CASSYSRSNQPQHF.

The rearrangement joins TRBV18 to TRBJ2-7; D might be TRBD2 (7 bases). V was clipped by 5 bases and J by 5 bases, with 16 bases between them. CDR1 KGHSH and CDR2 LQKENI come from the germline V gene. The CDR3 loop spans 14 amino acids. The CDR3 sequence: CASSKSRGGDEQYF. Here the CDR3 DNA reads TGTGCCAGCTCAAAGTCCAGGGGAGGGGACGAGCAGTACTTC.

CDR3 coding DNA: TGCGCCAGCAGCCTAGGACGGTCAAACTATGGCTACACCTTC. Protein product: CASSLGRSNYGYTF. The chain carries TRBV4-3 and TRBJ1-2, with D unresolved. Germline V lookup: CDR1 LGHNA, CDR2 YSLEER. The CDR3 is 14 amino acids. The V end was cut by 4 bases, the J end by 2 bases, with 11 bases between.

The J gene is TRBJ2-4, the V gene TRBV7-9; D ambiguous. Looked up from germline, CDR1 is SEHNR and CDR2 is FQNEAQ (reference sequence). The CDR3 covers 16 residues. V lost 5 bases and J lost 5, with 19 bases in between. The CDR3 DNA reads as TGTGCCAGCAGCGATCCCTCGGGTCCCCGGGAAAACATTCAGTACTTC. Translated: CASSDPSGPRENIQYF.

The genes are TRBV28 and TRBJ1-2, with D uncertain. The CDR3 length is 13 residues. V dropped 7 bases and J dropped 2 bases, with 11 bases sitting between them. CDR1 and CDR2 (germline): MDHEN, SYDVKM. In nucleotides, the CDR3 is TGTGCCAGCAAGCCTACGGGGAACTATGGCTACACCTTC. It is translated as CASKPTGNYGYTF.

The chain employs TRBV11-3 and TRBJ2-7; 10 bases line up with TRBD1. CDR1 is SGHNT and CDR2 is YENEEA in the germline V gene. This CDR3 region has 16 residues. With V trimmed by 0 bases and J by 1 base, 3 bases remained unmatched. The CDR3 sequence: CASSLDSGQGSYEQYF. For the CDR3, the DNA is TGTGCCAGCAGCTTAGATTCGGGACAGGGGTCCTACGAGCAGTACTTC. Full variable domain (remainder filled in from reference TRBV11-3 and TRBJ2-7): EAGVVQSPRYKIIEKKQPVAFWCNPISGHNTLYWYLQNLGQGPELLIRYENEEAVDDSQLPKDRFSAERLKGVDSTLKIQPAELGDSAVYLCASSLDSGQGSYEQYFGPGTRLTVT.

V is TRBV5-8 and J is TRBJ1-2; no reliable D call. Germline-derived CDR1 and CDR2 are SGHTS and YDEGEE. The V gene lost 2 bases and the J gene lost 4 bases, with 6 bases spanning the gap. The CDR3 has 12 amino acids. CDR3 amino acids: CASSFQVYGYTF. The CDR3 DNA reads as TGTGCCAGCAGCTTCCAAGTCTATGGCTACACCTTC.

The chain employs TRBV28 and TRBJ1-5; 7 nucleotides match TRBD1. CDR3 length: 15 amino acids. V shed 6 bases, J shed 6 bases, and the junction held 11 bases outside the gene matches. Germline lookup yields CDR1 MDHEN and CDR2 SYDVKM. The CDR3 nucleotides read TGTGCCAGCAGCCCTTTTTCAGGGGGGGGTCAGCCCCAGCATTTT. This translates into CASSPFSGGGQPQHF.

This rearrangement joins TRBV4-1 to TRBJ2-5, with TRBD2 as a possible D gene (6 bases). The germline CDR1 and CDR2 sequences are MGHRA and YSYEKL. Between the trimmed V and J ends, which lost 2 bases and 5 bases, there was a span of 9 bases. This CDR3 comprises 13 residues. CDR3 sequence reads: CASSQWRAETQYF. The DNA of the CDR3 is TGCGCCAGCAGCCAATGGAGGGCTGAGACCCAGTACTTC.

This sequence joins TRBV10-1 and TRBJ2-7; D is ambiguous. The germline CDR1 and CDR2 sequences are WNHNN and SYGVQD (reference sequence). Trimming pared 10 bases from V and 3 bases from J, leaving 19 bases between. This CDR3 region has 14 residues. The CDR3 region is CATDYGSPHYEQYF. The DNA of the CDR3 is TGCGCCACCGATTATGGGTCCCCACACTACGAGCAGTACTTC.

This chain joins TRBV7-3 and TRBJ1-2; D not certain. CDR1 and CDR2 (germline): SGHTA, FQGTGA. The CDR3 runs 13 residues. The germline V and J ends were trimmed by 5 bases and 7 bases, with 14 bases remaining between them. The CDR3 is CASSTNSMSGYTF. The CDR3 DNA reads as TGTGCCAGCAGCACCAATAGTATGTCTGGCTACACCTTC.